The sequence of this T cell receptor (beta chain) was determined in a study of T cell repertoires in cytomegalovirus infection. For the study at large: From public TCR beta signatures came an indication of both CMV infection and matching HLA type. Study-level results: Clonotypes of TCR beta that were HLA-C-restricted and CMV-specific dominated the ex vivo response. Adding up the frequency of public TCR beta families identified people who carried CMV plus the relevant HLA.

Each CDR3 protein gets one entry after TCRdb re-called the reads with MiXCR. This sample has around 280,000 distinct CDR3 sequences, with roughly an eighth found just once. The V gene's germline CDR1 is SEHNR and CDR2 FQNEAQ (reference sequence). This CDR3 comprises 16 residues. V lost 3 bases to trimming and J lost 3 bases; unmatched junction nucleotides: 6. About this clonotype itself: Its antigen is as yet unknown.

The rearrangement joins TRBV7-9 to TRBJ1-5, with 9 bases aligning to TRBD1. The sample comprised PBMCs. The source of this sequence is a human donor in good health (CMV status not recorded). Some clones in this sample may be carry-over from other donors' samples. The CDR3 DNA reads TGTGCCAGCAGCTTTACCGGGACAGGGCTCAATCAGCCCCAGCATTTT. Translating it yields CASSFTGTGLNQPQHF.